What follows is one T cell receptor (beta chain) and its context. What it binds is not known. Researchers prepared the TCRbeta library using unique molecular identifiers, the study reports. TCRdb reprocessed the PCR reads via MiXCR and lists one record per CDR3 protein. The table includes 130,000 to 150,000 distinct CDR3 sequences, about 9% detected once. This CDR3 comprises 15 residues. Germline CDR1 reads SGHVS; CDR2 reads FNYEAQ. V was shortened by 5 bases and J by 4 bases, with 15 bases between the two germline ends. This specimen comes from a study of T-cell reconstitution after alpha-beta-depleted transplantation in children. Study-level results: After transplant, high TCRbeta diversity at day 60 in some patients arose from surviving recipient T cells and thymic progenitors. About two months after transplant, alpha-beta T cells reportedly came from several hundred expanded graft clones.

This clonotype was sampled from a female patient aged 2-10 years who had a stem cell transplant for congenital amegakaryocytic thrombocytopenia, so the T cells may come from the graft donor. The V gene is TRBV7-6, the J gene TRBJ1-3; D might be TRBD1 (6 bases). Source: PBMCs, mostly from graft donor cells, taken 180 days after TCRalphabeta/CD19-depleted stem cell transplant. The CDR3 coding sequence is TGTGCCAGCAGCCCTAGTGCAGGGGTAGGAAACACCATATATTTT. Translation: CASSPSAGVGNTIYF.